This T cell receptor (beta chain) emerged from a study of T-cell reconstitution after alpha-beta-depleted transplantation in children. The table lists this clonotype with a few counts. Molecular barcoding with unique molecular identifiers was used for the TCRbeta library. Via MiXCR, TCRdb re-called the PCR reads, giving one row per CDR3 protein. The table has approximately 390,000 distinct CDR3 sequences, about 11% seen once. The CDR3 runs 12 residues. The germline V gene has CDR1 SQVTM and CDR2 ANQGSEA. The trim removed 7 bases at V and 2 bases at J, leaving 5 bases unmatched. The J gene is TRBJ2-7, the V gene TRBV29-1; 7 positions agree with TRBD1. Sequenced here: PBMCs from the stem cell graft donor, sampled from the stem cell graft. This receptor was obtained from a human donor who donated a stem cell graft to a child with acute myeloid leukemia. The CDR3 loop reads CSARTGAYEQYF. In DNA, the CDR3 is TGCAGCGCAAGGACAGGAGCCTACGAGCAGTACTTC.